The clone carrying this TCR beta chain was recorded only once. The antigen is not known. This entry belongs to a study of cytomegalovirus exposure and HLA in healthy donors. The V gene lost 3 bases and the J gene lost 0 bases, with 9 bases spanning the gap. Germline CDR1 and CDR2: MNHEY and SMNVEV (reference sequence). This CDR3 is 15 amino acids long. Points from the study as a whole: TCR beta sequences reportedly predicted the HLA-A and HLA-B alleles of most subjects accurately.

A multiplex PCR was run with 60 Vbeta primers and 13 Jbeta primers. The method was immunoSEQ multiplex PCR; TCRdb's version includes in-frame clones alone and lacks a portion of them. The data hold under 200,000 clones, with roughly 90% observed a single time. The clonotype was recovered from a woman aged 18-29 years in good health and CMV-seronegative. The sample consisted of PBMCs. V gene TRBV27 combines with J gene TRBJ1-5; no clear D. For the CDR3, the DNA is TGTGCCAGCAGTTTCGGTCTGTATAGCAATCAGCCCCAGCATTTT. Encoded protein: CASSFGLYSNQPQHF.